Listed below are T cell receptor beta chains from one sample, sequenced in a study of blood T cells in healthy people across ages. TCRdb used MiXCR to reprocess the 5' RACE reads, holding one entry per CDR3 protein. The sample carries about 730,000 distinct CDR3 sequences, roughly 44% recorded once. Input material: blood. The source of these receptors is a woman aged 60-75 years in good health. CDR3s include the opening cysteine and the closing phenylalanine or tryptophan. A D gene is named only where the DNA matches it firmly. Size is stated for part of the rows, as once, few or many counts, or as a class when the clone is expanded.

v_gene: TRBV18
d_gene: TRBD1
abundance: few
j_gene: TRBJ2-7
CDR3aa: CASSPDAGQDSEQYF
CDR3nt: TGTGCCAGCTCACCCGACGCTGGACAGGACTCCGAGCAGTACTTC

v_gene: TRBV29-1
d_gene: TRBD1
abundance: many
j_gene: TRBJ2-5
CDR3aa: CSGRLGTGGLETQYF
CDR3nt: TGCAGCGGACGACTCGGGACAGGGGGATTGGAGACCCAGTACTTC

v_gene: TRBV12-3/TRBV12-4
d_gene: TRBD1
abundance: -
j_gene: TRBJ2-7
CDR3aa: CASSFGQGMNNEQYF
CDR3nt: TGTGCCAGCAGTTTCGGACAGGGGATGAACAATGAGCAGTACTTC

v_gene: TRBV7-3
d_gene: -
abundance: -
j_gene: TRBJ2-6
CDR3aa: CASSGVPGANVLTF
CDR3nt: TGTGCCAGCAGCGGGGTTCCTGGGGCCAACGTCCTGACTTTC

v_gene: TRBV20-1
d_gene: TRBD1
abundance: -
j_gene: TRBJ2-2
CDR3aa: CSARDPGQGNTGELFF
CDR3nt: TGCAGTGCTAGGGACCCGGGACAGGGAAACACCGGGGAGCTGTTTTTT

v_gene: TRBV20-1
d_gene: TRBD1
abundance: once
j_gene: TRBJ2-7
CDR3aa: CSARRRDRIYEQYF
CDR3nt: TGCAGTGCCCGACGCCGGGACAGAATCTACGAGCAGTACTTC

v_gene: TRBV27
d_gene: TRBD1
abundance: -
j_gene: TRBJ1-2
CDR3aa: CASSRAGQGGYGYTF
CDR3nt: TGTGCCAGCAGCCGGGCGGGACAGGGAGGCTATGGCTACACCTTC

v_gene: TRBV5-8
d_gene: TRBD1
abundance: -
j_gene: TRBJ2-3
CDR3aa: CASSHRGNTDTQYF
CDR3nt: TGTGCCAGCAGCCACAGGGGTAACACAGATACGCAGTATTTT

v_gene: TRBV19
d_gene: -
abundance: few
j_gene: TRBJ1-2
CDR3aa: CASSIGAATNYGYTF
CDR3nt: TGTGCCAGTAGTATTGGGGCAGCTACTAACTATGGCTACACCTTC

v_gene: TRBV28
d_gene: -
abundance: few
j_gene: TRBJ2-3
CDR3aa: CASSTLADTQYF
CDR3nt: TGTGCCAGCAGCACACTAGCAGATACGCAGTATTTT

v_gene: TRBV5-1
d_gene: -
abundance: -
j_gene: TRBJ1-2
CDR3aa: CASSVDGDYGYTF
CDR3nt: TGCGCCAGCAGCGTGGACGGAGACTATGGCTACACCTTC

v_gene: TRBV15
d_gene: -
abundance: few
j_gene: TRBJ2-7
CDR3aa: CATSRDGDGTYEQYF
CDR3nt: TGTGCCACCAGCAGAGATGGGGACGGAACCTACGAGCAGTACTTC

v_gene: TRBV5-4
d_gene: -
abundance: -
j_gene: TRBJ1-6
CDR3aa: CASSSKRDGNSPLHF
CDR3nt: TGTGCCAGCAGCTCAAAAAGGGACGGTAATTCACCCCTCCACTTT

v_gene: TRBV11-2
d_gene: TRBD1
abundance: -
j_gene: TRBJ2-1
CDR3aa: CASSFRYGTGGYNEQFF
CDR3nt: TGTGCCAGCAGCTTCAGATACGGGACAGGGGGATACAATGAGCAGTTCTTC

v_gene: TRBV6-5
d_gene: -
abundance: -
j_gene: TRBJ2-5
CDR3aa: CASGQGVETQYF
CDR3nt: TGTGCCAGCGGCCAGGGAGTGGAGACCCAGTACTTC

v_gene: TRBV20-1
d_gene: -
abundance: -
j_gene: TRBJ1-1
CDR3aa: CSARDLGDFMNTEAFF
CDR3nt: TGCAGTGCTAGAGATCTGGGAGACTTCATGAACACTGAAGCTTTCTTT

v_gene: TRBV5-6
d_gene: TRBD2
abundance: -
j_gene: TRBJ2-3
CDR3aa: CASSLRTSGRANTDTQYF
CDR3nt: TGTGCCAGCAGCCTGCGGACTAGCGGGAGGGCCAACACAGATACGCAGTATTTT

v_gene: TRBV11-2
d_gene: -
abundance: -
j_gene: TRBJ2-7
CDR3aa: CASSGVQDTYEQYF
CDR3nt: TGTGCCAGCAGCGGGGTCCAGGATACCTACGAGCAGTACTTC

v_gene: TRBV3-1
d_gene: -
abundance: -
j_gene: TRBJ2-3
CDR3aa: CASSQGAGRTDTQYF
CDR3nt: TGTGCCAGCAGCCAAGGGGCCGGCCGAACAGATACGCAGTATTTT

v_gene: TRBV6-5
d_gene: TRBD1
abundance: -
j_gene: TRBJ1-2
CDR3aa: CASSNGQGAWGYTF
CDR3nt: TGTGCCAGCAGCAACGGACAGGGGGCTTGGGGCTACACCTTC

v_gene: TRBV7-3
d_gene: -
abundance: -
j_gene: TRBJ2-3
CDR3aa: CASSPERNLALSTDTQYF
CDR3nt: TGTGCCAGCAGCCCGGAGAGGAACCTAGCGCTCAGCACAGATACGCAGTATTTT

v_gene: TRBV6-2/TRBV6-3
d_gene: TRBD1
abundance: -
j_gene: TRBJ1-2
CDR3aa: CASEPTGRYGYTF
CDR3nt: TGTGCCAGCGAACCGACAGGGAGGTATGGCTACACCTTC

v_gene: TRBV27
d_gene: -
abundance: few
j_gene: TRBJ2-7
CDR3aa: CASIPAVDSYEQYF
CDR3nt: TGTGCCAGCATCCCGGCCGTCGACTCCTACGAGCAGTACTTC

v_gene: TRBV11-1
d_gene: -
abundance: -
j_gene: TRBJ2-5
CDR3aa: CASSATFQETQYF
CDR3nt: TGTGCCAGCAGCGCTACATTCCAAGAGACCCAGTACTTC

v_gene: TRBV13
d_gene: TRBD2
abundance: -
j_gene: TRBJ2-3
CDR3aa: CASSPGTSRVADTQYF
CDR3nt: TGTGCCAGCAGCCCGGGGACTAGCCGAGTCGCAGATACGCAGTATTTT

v_gene: TRBV3-1
d_gene: -
abundance: -
j_gene: TRBJ2-5
CDR3aa: CASSQDTQRAYF
CDR3nt: TGTGCCAGCAGCCAAGATACGCAGAGAGCGTACTTC

v_gene: TRBV29-1
d_gene: -
abundance: few
j_gene: TRBJ2-2
CDR3aa: CSVGTKDSTNTGELFF
CDR3nt: TGCAGCGTGGGGACCAAGGACAGCACGAACACCGGGGAGCTGTTTTTT

v_gene: TRBV3-1
d_gene: -
abundance: few
j_gene: TRBJ1-1
CDR3aa: CASSQELTNTEAFF
CDR3nt: TGTGCCAGCAGCCAAGAACTTACGAACACTGAAGCTTTCTTT

v_gene: TRBV4-3
d_gene: -
abundance: many
j_gene: TRBJ2-4
CDR3aa: CASSQDKWDPPQQYF
CDR3nt: TGCGCCAGCAGCCAAGATAAGTGGGACCCACCCCAGCAGTACTTC

v_gene: TRBV6-2/TRBV6-3
d_gene: TRBD2
abundance: -
j_gene: TRBJ2-3
CDR3aa: CTSSPSRTSGWRDTQYF
CDR3nt: TGTACCAGCAGCCCTTCGAGAACTAGCGGTTGGAGGGATACGCAGTATTTT

v_gene: TRBV11-2
d_gene: -
abundance: many
j_gene: TRBJ2-5
CDR3aa: CASSPIAVAGEQYF
CDR3nt: TGTGCCAGCAGCCCAATAGCCGTCGCTGGAGAGCAGTACTTC

v_gene: TRBV7-2
d_gene: -
abundance: -
j_gene: TRBJ1-5
CDR3aa: CANSFHTFSNQPQHF
CDR3nt: TGTGCCAACAGCTTCCACACATTTAGCAATCAGCCCCAGCATTTT

v_gene: TRBV20-1
d_gene: TRBD2
abundance: -
j_gene: TRBJ2-5
CDR3aa: CSARLAGVSETQYF
CDR3nt: TGCAGTGCTAGACTAGCGGGAGTTTCAGAGACCCAGTACTTC

v_gene: TRBV6-5
d_gene: TRBD1
abundance: -
j_gene: TRBJ2-7
CDR3aa: CASSYSGPWTGRSYEQYF
CDR3nt: TGTGCCAGCAGTTACTCCGGGCCGTGGACAGGGCGCTCTTACGAGCAGTACTTC

v_gene: TRBV5-1
d_gene: -
abundance: -
j_gene: TRBJ1-1
CDR3aa: CASSTDGARYTEAFF
CDR3nt: TGCGCCAGCAGCACCGATGGGGCGCGGTACACTGAAGCTTTCTTT

v_gene: TRBV29-1
d_gene: -
abundance: -
j_gene: TRBJ1-1
CDR3aa: CSVEVSMNTEAFF
CDR3nt: TGCAGCGTTGAGGTCAGCATGAACACTGAAGCTTTCTTT

v_gene: TRBV2
d_gene: -
abundance: -
j_gene: TRBJ2-5
CDR3aa: CASKNSGPQETQYF
CDR3nt: TGTGCCAGCAAAAACTCCGGCCCTCAAGAGACCCAGTACTTC

v_gene: TRBV30
d_gene: -
abundance: -
j_gene: TRBJ1-4
CDR3aa: CAWGSGKLFF
CDR3nt: TGTGCCTGGGGGTCTGGAAAACTGTTTTTT

v_gene: TRBV5-4
d_gene: TRBD1
abundance: -
j_gene: TRBJ2-1
CDR3aa: CASSTDRVNEQFF
CDR3nt: TGTGCCAGCAGCACGGACAGGGTCAATGAGCAGTTCTTC

v_gene: TRBV7-9
d_gene: -
abundance: once
j_gene: TRBJ2-5
CDR3aa: CASSSSYGQFQETQYF
CDR3nt: TGTGCCAGCAGCTCATCCTACGGACAGTTCCAAGAGACCCAGTACTTC

v_gene: TRBV9
d_gene: TRBD2
abundance: few
j_gene: TRBJ2-5
CDR3aa: CASSLSGGQGETQYF
CDR3nt: TGTGCCAGCAGCCTAAGCGGGGGGCAGGGAGAGACCCAGTACTTC

v_gene: TRBV6-1
d_gene: TRBD2
abundance: few
j_gene: TRBJ2-7
CDR3aa: CASSGTSVALRAEQYF
CDR3nt: TGTGCCAGCAGTGGGACTAGCGTAGCCCTTAGGGCCGAGCAGTACTTC

v_gene: TRBV7-2
d_gene: -
abundance: -
j_gene: TRBJ1-5
CDR3aa: CASSLVGERNQPQHF
CDR3nt: TGTGCCAGCAGCTTAGTCGGGGAGAGGAATCAGCCCCAGCATTTT

v_gene: TRBV14
d_gene: -
abundance: once
j_gene: TRBJ2-5
CDR3aa: CASSQEDPFETQYF
CDR3nt: TGTGCCAGCAGCCAAGAAGACCCATTTGAGACCCAGTACTTC

v_gene: TRBV7-9
d_gene: -
abundance: many
j_gene: TRBJ2-7
CDR3aa: CASSLAPGSYEQYF
CDR3nt: TGTGCCAGCAGCTTAGCGCCAGGGTCCTACGAGCAGTACTTC

v_gene: TRBV5-1
d_gene: -
abundance: -
j_gene: TRBJ2-7
CDR3aa: CASRFGSTYEQYF
CDR3nt: TGCGCCAGCAGGTTCGGCAGTACCTACGAGCAGTACTTC

v_gene: TRBV5-1
d_gene: TRBD2
abundance: -
j_gene: TRBJ2-1
CDR3aa: CASSLGISGDSYEQFF
CDR3nt: TGCGCCAGCAGCTTGGGCATTAGCGGGGATTCCTACGAGCAGTTCTTC

v_gene: TRBV5-1
d_gene: -
abundance: -
j_gene: TRBJ2-1
CDR3aa: CASSLGIAGQRNEQFF
CDR3nt: TGCGCCAGCAGCTTGGGGATAGCTGGACAGCGCAATGAGCAGTTCTTC

v_gene: TRBV6-5
d_gene: TRBD1
abundance: -
j_gene: TRBJ1-5
CDR3aa: CASSYTTFNSATQGRNQPQHF
CDR3nt: TGTGCCAGCAGTTACACGACCTTTAACTCAGCAACACAGGGGCGCAATCAGCCCCAGCATTTT

v_gene: TRBV6-2/TRBV6-3
d_gene: TRBD2
abundance: -
j_gene: TRBJ2-7
CDR3aa: CASSYRSGSHEQYF
CDR3nt: TGTGCCAGCAGTTACCGTAGCGGGAGCCACGAGCAGTACTTC

v_gene: TRBV27
d_gene: -
abundance: -
j_gene: TRBJ2-7
CDR3aa: CASSADRRYEQYF
CDR3nt: TGTGCCAGCAGTGCCGACAGGCGGTACGAGCAGTACTTC